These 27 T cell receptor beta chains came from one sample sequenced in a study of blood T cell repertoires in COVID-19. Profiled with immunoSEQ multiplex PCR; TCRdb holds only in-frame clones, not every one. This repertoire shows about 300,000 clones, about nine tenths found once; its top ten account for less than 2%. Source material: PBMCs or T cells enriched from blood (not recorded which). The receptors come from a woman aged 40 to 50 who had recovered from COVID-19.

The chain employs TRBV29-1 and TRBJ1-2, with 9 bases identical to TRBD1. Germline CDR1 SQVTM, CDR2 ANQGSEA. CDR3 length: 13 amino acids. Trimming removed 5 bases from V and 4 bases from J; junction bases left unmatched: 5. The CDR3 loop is CSVPGTGSYGYTF. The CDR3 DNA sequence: TGCAGCGTTCCCGGGACAGGGAGCTATGGCTACACCTTC. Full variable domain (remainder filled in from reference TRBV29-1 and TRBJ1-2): SAVISQKPSRDICQRGTSLTIQCQVDSQVTMMFWYRQQPGQSLTLIATANQGSEATYESGFVIDKFPISRPNLTFSTLTVSNMSPEDSSIYLCSVPGTGSYGYTFGSGTRLTVV.

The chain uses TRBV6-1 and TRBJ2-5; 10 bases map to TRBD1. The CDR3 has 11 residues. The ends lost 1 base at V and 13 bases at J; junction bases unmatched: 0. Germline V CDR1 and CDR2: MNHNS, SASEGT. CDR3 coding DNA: TGTGCCAGCAGTGAAGGACAGGGGGCGTACTTC. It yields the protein CASSEGQGAYF.

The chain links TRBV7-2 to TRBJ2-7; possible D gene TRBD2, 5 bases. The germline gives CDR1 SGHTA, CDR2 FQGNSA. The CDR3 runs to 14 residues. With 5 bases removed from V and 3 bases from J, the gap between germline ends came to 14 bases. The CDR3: CASSSAGKFYEQYF. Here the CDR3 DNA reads TGTGCCAGCAGCAGCGCCGGGAAATTCTACGAGCAGTACTTC.

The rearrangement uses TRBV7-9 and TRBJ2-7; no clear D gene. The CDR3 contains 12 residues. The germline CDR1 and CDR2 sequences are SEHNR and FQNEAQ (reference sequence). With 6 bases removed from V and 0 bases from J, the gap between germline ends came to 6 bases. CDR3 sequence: CASSPGSYEQYF. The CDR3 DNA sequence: TGTGCCAGCAGTCCAGGCTCCTACGAGCAGTACTTC.

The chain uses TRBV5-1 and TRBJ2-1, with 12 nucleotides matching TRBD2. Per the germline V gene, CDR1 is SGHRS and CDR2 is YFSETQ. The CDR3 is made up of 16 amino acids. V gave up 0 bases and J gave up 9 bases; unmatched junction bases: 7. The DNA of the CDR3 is TGCGCCAGCAGCTTGGACCTAGCGGGAGGGCCAGGTGAGCAGTTCTTC. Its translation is CASSLDLAGGPGEQFF.

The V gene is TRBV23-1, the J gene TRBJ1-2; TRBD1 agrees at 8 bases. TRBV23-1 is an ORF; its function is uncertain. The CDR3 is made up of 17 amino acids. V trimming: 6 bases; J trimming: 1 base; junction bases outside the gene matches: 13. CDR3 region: CASSPRGRGRFNYGYTF. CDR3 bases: TGCGCCAGCAGCCCCCGGGGCAGGGGGCGATTTAACTATGGCTACACCTTC.

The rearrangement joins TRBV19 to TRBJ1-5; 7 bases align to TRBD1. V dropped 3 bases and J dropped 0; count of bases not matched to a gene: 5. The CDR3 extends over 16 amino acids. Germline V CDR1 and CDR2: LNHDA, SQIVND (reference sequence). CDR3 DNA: TGTGCCAGTAGTATTACAGGGGCTATTAGCAATCAGCCCCAGCATTTT. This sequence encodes CASSITGAISNQPQHF.

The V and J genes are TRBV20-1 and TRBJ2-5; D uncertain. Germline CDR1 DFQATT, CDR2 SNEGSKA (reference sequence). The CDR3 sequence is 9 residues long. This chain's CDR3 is CTLEETQYF. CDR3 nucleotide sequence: TGCACTCTAGAAGAGACCCAGTACTTC.

The CDR3 coding sequence is TGTGCCAGCAGCTCACGTAGCGGAACCTACGAGCAGTACTTC. It specifies CASSSRSGTYEQYF. This sequence joins TRBV7-2 and TRBJ2-7, with a weak D call TRBD2 (6 bases). The germline V and J ends were trimmed by 4 bases and 2 bases, with 12 bases remaining between them. From germline, CDR1 is SGHTA and CDR2 FQGNSA. The CDR3 contains 14 residues.

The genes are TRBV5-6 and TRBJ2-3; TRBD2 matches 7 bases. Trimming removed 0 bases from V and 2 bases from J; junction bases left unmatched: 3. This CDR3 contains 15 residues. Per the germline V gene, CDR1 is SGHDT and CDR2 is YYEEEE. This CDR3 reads CASSLVGGYTDTQYF. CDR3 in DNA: TGTGCCAGCAGCTTGGTCGGGGGGTACACAGATACGCAGTATTTT.

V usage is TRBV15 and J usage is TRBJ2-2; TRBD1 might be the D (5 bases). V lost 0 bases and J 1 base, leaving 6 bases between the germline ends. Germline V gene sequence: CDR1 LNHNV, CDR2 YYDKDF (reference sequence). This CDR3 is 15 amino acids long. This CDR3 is CATSRDQGNTGELFF. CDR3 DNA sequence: TGTGCCACCAGCAGAGATCAGGGGAACACCGGGGAGCTGTTTTTT. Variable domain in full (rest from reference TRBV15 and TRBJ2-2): DAMVIQNPRYQVTQFGKPVTLSCSQTLNHNVMYWYQQKSSQAPKLLFHYYDKDFNNEADTPDNFQSRRPNTSFCFLDIRSPGLGDTAMYLCATSRDQGNTGELFFGEGSRLTVL.

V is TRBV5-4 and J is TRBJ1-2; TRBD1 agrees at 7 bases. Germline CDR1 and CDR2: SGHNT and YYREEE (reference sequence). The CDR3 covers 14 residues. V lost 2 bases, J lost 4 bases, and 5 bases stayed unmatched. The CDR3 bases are TGTGCCAGCAGCTTCCGACAGGGTTCCTATGGCTACACCTTC. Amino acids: CASSFRQGSYGYTF.

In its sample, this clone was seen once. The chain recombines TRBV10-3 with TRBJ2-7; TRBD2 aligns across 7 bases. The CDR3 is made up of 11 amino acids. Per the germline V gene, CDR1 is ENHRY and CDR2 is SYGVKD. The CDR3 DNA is TGTGCCATCACCCCCCTCGGGAGGCTTGAGGTC. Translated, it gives CAITPLGRLEV.

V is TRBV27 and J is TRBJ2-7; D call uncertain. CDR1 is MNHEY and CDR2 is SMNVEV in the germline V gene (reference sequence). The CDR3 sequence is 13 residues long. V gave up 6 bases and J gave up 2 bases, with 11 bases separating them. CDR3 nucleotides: TGTGCCAGCAGAACTACGGTAACCTACGAGCAGTACTTC. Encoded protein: CASRTTVTYEQYF.

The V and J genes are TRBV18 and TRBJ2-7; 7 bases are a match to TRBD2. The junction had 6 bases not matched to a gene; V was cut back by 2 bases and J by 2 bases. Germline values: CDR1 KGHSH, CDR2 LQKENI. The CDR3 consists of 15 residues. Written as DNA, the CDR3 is TGTGCCAGCTCACCAGCTAGGACTAGGGCCTACGAGCAGTACTTC. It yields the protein CASSPARTRAYEQYF.

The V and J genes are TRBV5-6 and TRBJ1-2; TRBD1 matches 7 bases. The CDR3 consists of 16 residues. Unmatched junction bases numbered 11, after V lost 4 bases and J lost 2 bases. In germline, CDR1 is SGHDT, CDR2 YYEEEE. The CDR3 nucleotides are TGTGCCAGCAGCCGAACAGGGGCTGTTTCGAACTATGGCTACACCTTC. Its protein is CASSRTGAVSNYGYTF.

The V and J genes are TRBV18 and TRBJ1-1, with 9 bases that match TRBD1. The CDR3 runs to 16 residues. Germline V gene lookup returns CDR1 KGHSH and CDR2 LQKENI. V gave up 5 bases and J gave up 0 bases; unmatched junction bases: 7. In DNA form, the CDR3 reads TGTGCCAGCTCATTTGGACAGGGGAAGATGAACACTGAAGCTTTCTTT. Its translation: CASSFGQGKMNTEAFF. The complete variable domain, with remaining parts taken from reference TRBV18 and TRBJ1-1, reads NAGVMQNPRHLVRRRGQEARLRCSPMKGHSHVYWYRQLPEEGLKFMVYLQKENIIDESGMPKERFSAEFPKEGPSILRIQQVVRGDSAAYFCASSFGQGKMNTEAFFGQGTRLTVV.

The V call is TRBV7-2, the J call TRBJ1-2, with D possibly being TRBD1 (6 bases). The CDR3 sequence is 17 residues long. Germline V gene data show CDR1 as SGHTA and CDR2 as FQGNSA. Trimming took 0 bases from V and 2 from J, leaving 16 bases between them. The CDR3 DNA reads TGTGCCAGCAGCTTAGCCGGGGGCAGGGGAGGGAACTATGGCTACACCTTC. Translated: CASSLAGGRGGNYGYTF. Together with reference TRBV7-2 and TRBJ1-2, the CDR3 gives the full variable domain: GAGVSQSPSNKVTEKGKDVELRCDPISGHTALYWYRQSLGQGLEFLIYFQGNSAPDKSGLPSDRFSAERTGGSVSTLTIQRTQQEDSAVYLCASSLAGGRGGNYGYTFGSGTRLTVV.

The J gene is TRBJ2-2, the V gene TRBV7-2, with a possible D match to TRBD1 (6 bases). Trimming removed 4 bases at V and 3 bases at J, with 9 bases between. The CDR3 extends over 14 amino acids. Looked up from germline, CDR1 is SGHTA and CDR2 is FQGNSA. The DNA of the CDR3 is TGTGCCAGCAGCTCGGACAGTTACACCGGGGAGCTGTTTTTT. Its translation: CASSSDSYTGELFF.

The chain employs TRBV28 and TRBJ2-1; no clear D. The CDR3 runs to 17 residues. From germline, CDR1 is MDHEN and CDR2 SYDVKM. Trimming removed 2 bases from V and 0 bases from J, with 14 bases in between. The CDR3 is CASSLGHALSSYNEQFF. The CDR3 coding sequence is TGTGCCAGCAGTTTAGGCCATGCCCTCAGCTCCTACAATGAGCAGTTCTTC.

DNA of the CDR3: TGTGCCAGCAGCCCCCCCCGGGACAGGGCGCGCTATGAGCAGTTCTTC. Protein: CASSPPRDRARYEQFF. The chain uses TRBV7-8 and TRBJ2-1; 9 bases are a match to TRBD1. CDR1 is SGHVS and CDR2 is FQNEAQ in the germline V gene. This CDR3 region has 16 residues. The junction had 13 bases not matched to a gene; V was cut back by 5 bases and J by 8 bases.

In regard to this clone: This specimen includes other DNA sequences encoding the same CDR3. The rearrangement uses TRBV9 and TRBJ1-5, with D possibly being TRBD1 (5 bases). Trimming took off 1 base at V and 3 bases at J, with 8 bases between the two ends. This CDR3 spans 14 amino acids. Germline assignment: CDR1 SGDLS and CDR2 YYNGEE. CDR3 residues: CASSVSGSNQPQHF. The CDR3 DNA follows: TGTGCCAGCAGCGTATCAGGGTCCAATCAGCCCCAGCATTTT.

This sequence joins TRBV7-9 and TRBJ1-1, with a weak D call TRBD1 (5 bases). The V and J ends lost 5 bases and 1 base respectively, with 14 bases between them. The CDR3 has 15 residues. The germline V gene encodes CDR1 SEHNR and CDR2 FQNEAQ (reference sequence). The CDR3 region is CASSVMRGGNTEAFF. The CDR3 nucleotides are TGTGCCAGCAGCGTTATGAGGGGAGGGAACACTGAAGCTTTCTTT. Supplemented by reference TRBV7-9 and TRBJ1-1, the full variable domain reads DTGVSQNPRHKITKRGQNVTFRCDPISEHNRLYWYRQTLGQGPEFLTYFQNEAQLEKSRLLSDRFSAERPKGSFSTLEIQRTEQGDSAMYLCASSVMRGGNTEAFFGQGTRLTVV.

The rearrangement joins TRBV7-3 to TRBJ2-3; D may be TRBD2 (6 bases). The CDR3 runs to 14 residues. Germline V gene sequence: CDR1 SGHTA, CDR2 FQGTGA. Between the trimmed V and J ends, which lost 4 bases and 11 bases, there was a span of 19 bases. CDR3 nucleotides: TGTGCCAGCAGCTACTCCCCCGGGGACTCCGAGCAGTATTTT. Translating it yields CASSYSPGDSEQYF.

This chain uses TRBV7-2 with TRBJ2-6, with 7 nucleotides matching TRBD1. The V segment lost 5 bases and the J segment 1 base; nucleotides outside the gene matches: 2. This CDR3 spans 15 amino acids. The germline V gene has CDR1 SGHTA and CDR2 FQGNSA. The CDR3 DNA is TGTGCCAGCAGCGGGGACAGATCTGGGGCCAACGTCCTGACTTTC. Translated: CASSGDRSGANVLTF.

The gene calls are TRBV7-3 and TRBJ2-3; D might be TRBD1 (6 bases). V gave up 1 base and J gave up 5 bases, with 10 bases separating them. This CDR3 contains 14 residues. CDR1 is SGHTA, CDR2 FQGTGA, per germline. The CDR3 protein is CASSLIPGVDTQYF. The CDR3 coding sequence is TGTGCCAGCAGCTTAATACCAGGGGTAGATACGCAGTATTTT.

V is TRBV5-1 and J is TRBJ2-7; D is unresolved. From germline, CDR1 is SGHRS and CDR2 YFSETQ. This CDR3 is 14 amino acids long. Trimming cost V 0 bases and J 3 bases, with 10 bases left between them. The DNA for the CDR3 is TGCGCCAGCAGCTTGGAAAGCAGGAACTACGAGCAGTACTTC. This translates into CASSLESRNYEQYF.